The 11 T cell receptor beta chains listed next were all sequenced from one sample in a study of identical twins. In TCRdb, the 5' RACE reads were re-called with MiXCR into one record per CDR3 protein. The sample includes roughly 1.6 million distinct CDR3 sequences, about 32% of them seen just once. The material sequenced was cord blood. Receptor source: a newborn girl in good health.

This clonotype has a handful of counts. The chain has TRBV2 and TRBJ1-2; TRBD1 matches at 7 bases. The germline V gene has CDR1 SNHLY and CDR2 FYNNEI. The V gene end was trimmed by 5 bases and the J gene end by 8 bases; junction bases not matched to a gene: 5. CDR3 length: 12 residues. The CDR3 protein is CASSLRTGGYTF. In nucleotides, the CDR3 is TGTGCCAGCAGTCTGCGGACAGGAGGCTACACCTTC. Full variable domain (missing parts from reference TRBV2 and TRBJ1-2): EPEVTQTPSHQVTQMGQEVILRCVPISNHLYFYWYRQILGQKVEFLVSFYNNEISEKSEIFDDQFSVERPDGSNFTLKIRSTKLEDSAMYFCASSLRTGGYTFGSGTRLTVV.

V usage is TRBV10-1 and J usage is TRBJ1-5, with 8 bases lining up with TRBD1. The CDR3 extends over 18 amino acids. Germline CDR1 reads WNHNN; CDR2 reads SYGVQD (reference sequence). Unmatched junction bases numbered 12, after V lost 0 bases and J lost 5 bases. This CDR3 reads CASSESPVGQGRDQPQHF. CDR3 bases: TGCGCCAGCAGTGAGTCCCCTGTCGGACAGGGACGGGATCAGCCCCAGCATTTT.

J is TRBJ2-5 and V is TRBV20-1; the match to TRBD2 covers 11 bases. Germline CDR1 is DFQATT and CDR2 is SNEGSKA (reference sequence). The ends lost 3 bases at V and 5 bases at J; junction bases unmatched: 8. The length of the CDR3 is 15 residues. The CDR3 sequence: CSARGTSGLGETQYF. Here the CDR3 DNA reads TGCAGTGCTAGGGGGACTAGCGGTCTAGGGGAGACCCAGTACTTC.

This clonotype appeared a few times. CDR3 residues: CASSYSMGLKGNEQFF. For the CDR3, the DNA is TGTGCCAGCAGTTACTCAATGGGCCTAAAAGGGAATGAGCAGTTCTTC. The chain has TRBV6-6 and TRBJ2-1; D is unclear. This CDR3 has 16 residues. The ends were cut back, 0 bases at V and 7 bases at J, with 16 bases in the middle. Germline loops: CDR1 MNHNY, CDR2 SVGAGI (reference sequence).

The gene calls are TRBV11-3 and TRBJ2-1, with D perhaps being TRBD1 or TRBD2 (5 bases each). Germline CDR1 reads SGHNT; CDR2 reads YENEEA. The CDR3 has 14 residues. The ends were cut back, 0 bases at V and 5 bases at J, with 8 bases in the middle. CDR3 coding DNA: TGTGCCAGCAGCTTAGAACCGGGACACAATGAGCAGTTCTTC. Its translation: CASSLEPGHNEQFF. The complete variable domain, with remaining parts taken from reference TRBV11-3 and TRBJ2-1, reads EAGVVQSPRYKIIEKKQPVAFWCNPISGHNTLYWYLQNLGQGPELLIRYENEEAVDDSQLPKDRFSAERLKGVDSTLKIQPAELGDSAVYLCASSLEPGHNEQFFGPGTRLTVL.

This clonotype was seen only a few times. The chain links TRBV20-1 to TRBJ2-1, with TRBD2 matching over 7 bases. The CDR3 is made up of 16 amino acids. From germline, CDR1 is DFQATT and CDR2 SNEGSKA (reference sequence). V lost 6 bases to trimming and J lost 1 base; unmatched junction nucleotides: 12. The CDR3 protein is CSALTMAGESYNEQFF. The CDR3 nucleotides read TGCAGTGCCCTGACTATGGCGGGGGAATCCTACAATGAGCAGTTCTTC.

This clonotype was seen a few times. The V gene is TRBV28, the J gene TRBJ2-5; possibly TRBD2 for D (6 bases). The germline V gene encodes CDR1 MDHEN and CDR2 SYDVKM. The CDR3 runs to 14 residues. The germline V and J ends were trimmed by 1 base and 4 bases, with 10 bases remaining between them. The DNA for the CDR3 is TGTGCCAGCAGTTTATTTATGGGGGGAGAGACCCAGTACTTC. Protein: CASSLFMGGETQYF.

At least ten counts were recorded for this clonotype. The V gene is TRBV6-2 or TRBV6-3, the J gene TRBJ2-7; 12 bases are a match to TRBD2. V was clipped by 5 bases and J by 3 bases; unmatched bases: 8. CDR3 length: 16 amino acids. Germline V lookup: CDR1 MNHEY, CDR2 SVGEGT. The chain's CDR3 is CASSTILAGGIYEQYF. In DNA form, the CDR3 reads TGTGCCAGCAGTACCATCCTAGCGGGAGGGATCTACGAGCAGTACTTC.

The V and J genes are TRBV7-9 and TRBJ2-4; D assignment may be TRBD1 or TRBD2 (5 bases each). The CDR3 is 14 residues long. V was cut by 3 bases and J by 5 bases, with 11 bases left in between. The germline CDR1 and CDR2 sequences are SEHNR and FQNEAQ (reference sequence). CDR3 coding DNA: TGTGCCAGCAGCTTTTCCGGGACGGAAAACATTCAGTACTTC. Translated: CASSFSGTENIQYF.

This clonotype occurred a few times. The chain's CDR3 is CASSILQGARGTDTQYF. The CDR3 nucleotides are TGCGCCAGCAGCATCTTACAGGGGGCTCGAGGCACAGATACGCAGTATTTT. The gene calls are TRBV5-1 and TRBJ2-3, with 9 bases identical to TRBD1. The CDR3 has 17 residues. The J segment lost 1 base and the V segment lost 4 bases, leaving 10 bases of the junction unmatched. CDR1 and CDR2 (germline): SGHRS, YFSETQ.

The V and J genes are TRBV12-3 or TRBV12-4 and TRBJ2-5; D perhaps matches TRBD2 (5 bases). V lost 5 bases and J lost 2, with 15 bases in between. There are 15 residues in the CDR3. The CDR3 sequence: CASSPRGSSQETQYF. For the CDR3, the DNA is TGTGCCAGCAGTCCCCGGGGATCCTCACAAGAGACCCAGTACTTC.